One sample yielded the 21 T cell receptor beta chains listed below, sequenced in a study of blood T cell repertoires in COVID-19. This table comes from immunoSEQ multiplex PCR, and its TCRdb copy is limited to in-frame clones, with some not included. The sample has some 190,000 clones; approximately 81% are singletons. The sequenced material came from peripheral blood. The origin of the receptors is a person aged 70 to 80 with COVID-19, enrolled during active disease.

The rearrangement joins TRBV30 to TRBJ1-2; 8 bases agree with TRBD1. Germline V lookup: CDR1 GTSNPN, CDR2 SVGIG (reference sequence). The CDR3 contains 18 residues. Losses at the gene ends were 5 bases for V and 0 bases for J; bases not matched to a gene: 17. The CDR3: CAWGTGLWARQTNYGYTF. CDR3 nucleotide sequence: TGTGCCTGGGGGACAGGTCTATGGGCCAGGCAGACTAACTATGGCTACACCTTC.

The chain links TRBV4-3 to TRBJ1-5; possibly TRBD1 for D (5 bases). The ends were cut back, 0 bases at V and 5 bases at J, with 11 bases in the middle. Germline V gene sequence: CDR1 LGHNA, CDR2 YSLEER. The CDR3 sequence is 15 residues long. DNA of the CDR3: TGCGCCAGCAGCCAAGATTATGCAGGGCATCAGCCCCAGCATTTT. Encoded protein: CASSQDYAGHQPQHF.

This chain links TRBV15 with TRBJ2-1; D unresolved. Trimming left V 0 bases short and J 4 bases short, with 13 bases between. Germline values: CDR1 LNHNV, CDR2 YYDKDF (reference sequence). The CDR3 has 16 residues. CDR3 sequence reads: CATSREFQAPYNEQFF. The CDR3 DNA follows: TGTGCCACCAGCAGAGAATTTCAAGCCCCTTACAATGAGCAGTTCTTC.

The chain carries TRBV5-4 and TRBJ1-2; D gene ambiguous. There are 15 residues in the CDR3. V lost 0 bases to trimming and J lost 4 bases, with 13 bases between them. Germline V gives CDR1 SGHNT, CDR2 YYREEE (reference sequence). The CDR3 is CASSLGPASGYGYTF. DNA of the CDR3: TGTGCCAGCAGCTTGGGTCCGGCAAGCGGCTATGGCTACACCTTC.

This rearrangement joins TRBV6-5 to TRBJ2-7, with 9 bases identical to TRBD1. The CDR3 length is 13 residues. V shed 6 bases, J shed 3 bases, and the junction held 3 bases outside the gene matches. Germline CDR1 reads MNHEY; CDR2 reads SVGAGI. The CDR3 DNA reads TGTGCCAGCAGCCCGACAGGGGGCTACGAGCAGTACTTC. Residues: CASSPTGGYEQYF.

This clone occurred once. The CDR3 loop reads CASSPTQGVVGQPQHF. CDR3 nucleotide sequence: TGTGCCAGCAGTCCGACACAGGGGGTGGTTGGACAGCCCCAGCATTTT. V gene TRBV27 combines with J gene TRBJ1-5, with 8 bases aligning to TRBD1. Trimming removed 5 bases from V and 7 bases from J; junction bases left unmatched: 13. This CDR3 spans 16 amino acids. The germline CDR1 and CDR2 sequences are MNHEY and SMNVEV (reference sequence).

This chain joins TRBV5-5 and TRBJ2-7, with 9 bases fitting TRBD1. The CDR3 totals 16 residues. The germline gives CDR1 SGHKS, CDR2 YYEKEE (reference sequence). J lost 1 base, V lost 1 base, and 6 bases had no gene match. Here the CDR3 reads CASSLSAGQGSYEQYF. For the CDR3, the DNA is TGTGCCAGCAGCTTGTCGGCGGGACAGGGATCCTACGAGCAGTACTTC. Together with reference TRBV5-5 and TRBJ2-7, the CDR3 gives the full variable domain: DAGVTQSPTHLIKTRGQQVTLRCSPISGHKSVSWYQQVLGQGPQFIFQYYEKEERGRGNFPDRFSARQFPNYSSELNVNALLLGDSALYLCASSLSAGQGSYEQYFGPGTRLTVT.

This clone occurred a few times. The same CDR3 is also encoded by other DNA sequences in this sample. This chain uses TRBV5-4 with TRBJ1-4, with 8 bases fitting TRBD1. V was clipped by 2 bases and J by 5 bases; unmatched bases: 2. Germline assignment: CDR1 SGHNT and CDR2 YYREEE (reference sequence). This CDR3 contains 14 residues. The CDR3 sequence: CASSLDRGNEKLFF. The CDR3 region has the DNA TGTGCCAGCAGCTTAGACAGGGGAAATGAAAAACTGTTTTTT.

The rearrangement links TRBV5-1 to TRBJ1-2, with TRBD1 identical over 8 bases. Germline V lookup: CDR1 SGHRS, CDR2 YFSETQ. This CDR3 comprises 15 residues. Unmatched junction bases numbered 7, after V lost 2 bases and J lost 4 bases. CDR3 in amino acids: CASSFGTGLSYGYTF. The CDR3, as DNA: TGCGCCAGCAGCTTCGGGACAGGACTTTCCTATGGCTACACCTTC.

A few counts support this clone. J is TRBJ1-1 and V is TRBV19; D is possibly TRBD1 (5 bases). Trimming cost V 1 base and J 1 base, with 7 bases left between them. The CDR3 length is 14 residues. Per germline, CDR1 LNHDA and CDR2 SQIVND (reference sequence). The CDR3 spells CASSIGRGNTEAFF. CDR3 bases: TGTGCCAGTAGTATAGGAAGGGGGAACACTGAAGCTTTCTTT.

The chain recombines TRBV5-6 with TRBJ2-7, with D possibly being TRBD2 (6 bases). The CDR3 runs to 12 residues. Trimming took 2 bases from V and 4 from J, leaving 7 bases between them. Germline V gene sequence: CDR1 SGHDT, CDR2 YYEEEE. The CDR3 protein is CASSFGGYEQYF. CDR3 nucleotide sequence: TGTGCCAGCAGCTTTGGAGGGTACGAGCAGTACTTC. Complete variable domain (other parts from reference TRBV5-6 and TRBJ2-7): DAGVTQSPTHLIKTRGQQVTLRCSPKSGHDTVSWYQQALGQGPQFIFQYYEEEERQRGNFPDRFSGHQFPNYSSELNVNALLLGDSALYLCASSFGGYEQYFGPGTRLTVT.

The V call is TRBV19, the J call TRBJ1-1; weak D call: TRBD1 (5 bases). Trimming pared 7 bases from V and 6 bases from J, leaving 18 bases between. Germline CDR1 is LNHDA and CDR2 is SQIVND (reference sequence). The CDR3 sequence is 14 residues long. The CDR3 loop reads CASTFLGGGAEAFF. Written as DNA, the CDR3 is TGTGCCAGTACCTTTCTCGGGGGAGGAGCTGAAGCTTTCTTT.

The chain recombines TRBV6-4 with TRBJ1-1, with D possibly TRBD1 on 5 matching bases. V gave up 7 bases and J gave up 1 base, with 19 bases separating them. Germline CDR1 is MRHNA and CDR2 is SNTAGT. The CDR3 runs 16 residues. CDR3 residues: CASTNTGRIANTEAFF. The CDR3 DNA reads TGTGCCAGCACCAACACAGGAAGGATTGCGAACACTGAAGCTTTCTTT.

The chain couples TRBV6-2 or TRBV6-3 to TRBJ2-3; 9 nucleotides agree with TRBD2. The junction had 9 bases not matched to a gene; V was cut back by 6 bases and J by 5 bases. Germline assignment: CDR1 MNHEY and CDR2 SVGEGT. The CDR3 is made up of 15 amino acids. The chain's CDR3 is CASSSLAGKGDTQYF. The CDR3 nucleotides read TGTGCCAGCAGCTCACTAGCGGGCAAGGGAGATACGCAGTATTTT.

V is TRBV29-1 and J is TRBJ2-7; perhaps TRBD1 as D (5 bases). Looked up from germline, CDR1 is SQVTM and CDR2 is ANQGSEA. This CDR3 is 12 amino acids long. Trimming pared 4 bases from V and 3 bases from J, leaving 10 bases between. The CDR3 sequence: CSVVQANYEQYF. The CDR3 nucleotides are TGCAGCGTTGTACAGGCGAACTACGAGCAGTACTTC.

The rearrangement joins TRBV19 to TRBJ1-2; TRBD1 matches 11 bases. The junction had 14 bases not matched to a gene; V was cut back by 5 bases and J by 3 bases. The CDR3 runs to 18 residues. Germline V lookup: CDR1 LNHDA, CDR2 SQIVND (reference sequence). In nucleotides, the CDR3 is TGTGCCAGTAGTTTCGACATCGGACAGGGGGCGTTGGACTATGGCTACACCTTC. Its protein is CASSFDIGQGALDYGYTF.

The J gene is TRBJ2-3, the V gene TRBV3-1 (or the pseudogene TRBV3-2); TRBD2 aligns across 8 bases. Looked up from germline, CDR1 is LGHDT and CDR2 is YNNKEL (reference sequence). Germline trimming cut 0 bases from V and 7 bases from J; bases unmatched to any gene: 12. The CDR3 is 17 amino acids. The CDR3 sequence: CASSQEIAGPRRYTQYF. DNA for the CDR3: TGTGCCAGCAGCCAAGAAATAGCGGGGCCTCGCCGATATACGCAGTATTTT.

The chain employs TRBV18 and TRBJ1-4, with D possibly TRBD1 on 6 matching bases. Looked up from germline, CDR1 is KGHSH and CDR2 is LQKENI. V shed 2 bases and J shed 8 bases, with 6 bases lying between them. The CDR3 length is 12 residues. Written as DNA, the CDR3 is TGTGCCAGCTCACCAGGACAGGAAAAACTGTTTTTT. It is translated as CASSPGQEKLFF.

The rearrangement joins TRBV15 to TRBJ1-5; D is perhaps TRBD1 (5 bases). The CDR3 covers 13 residues. V was clipped by 5 bases and J by 4 bases, with 9 bases between them. Germline loops: CDR1 LNHNV, CDR2 YYDKDF (reference sequence). The CDR3 spells CATSSRGNQPQHF. The CDR3 DNA reads as TGTGCCACCAGCTCCCGGGGGAATCAGCCCCAGCATTTT.

CDR3 sequence: CAWSPGTGTETQYF. The CDR3 nucleotides read TGTGCCTGGAGTCCAGGGACAGGAACAGAGACCCAGTACTTC. The V gene is TRBV30, the J gene TRBJ2-5, with 8 bases lining up with TRBD1. V lost 2 bases, J lost 4 bases, and 6 bases stayed unmatched. This CDR3 region has 14 residues. The germline gives CDR1 GTSNPN, CDR2 SVGIG (reference sequence).

This chain connects TRBV7-8 to TRBJ1-5; 8 bases line up with TRBD1. This CDR3 has 15 residues. V lost 5 bases to trimming and J lost 6 bases; unmatched junction nucleotides: 9. Germline V gives CDR1 SGHVS, CDR2 FQNEAQ. The CDR3 DNA follows: TGTGCCAGCAGCACAGGACAGGGCGAATTTCAGCCCCAGCATTTT. Its protein is CASSTGQGEFQPQHF.